This T cell receptor (beta chain) was captured in a study of T-cell memory formation after mild COVID-19. TCRdb ran MiXCR on the 5' RACE reads and lists one entry per CDR3 protein. Among approximately 560,000 distinct CDR3 sequences listed, around a sixth were seen once. The germline V gene has CDR1 MGHDK and CDR2 SYGVNS. V gave up 6 bases and J gave up 4 bases, with 5 bases separating them. The CDR3 spans 11 residues. The receptor was derived from an adult woman who had mild COVID-19 (a few samples of this study predate the infection). Cell type and time point are not known. This chain connects TRBV25-1 to TRBJ2-3; no clear D gene. Source material: PBMCs or a T cell subset sorted from them (not recorded which). The CDR3 loop reads CASRASDTQYF. The CDR3 DNA reads TGTGCCAGCAGAGCGTCAGATACGCAGTATTTT.